This TCR beta chain was observed in a study of shared clonotypes between healthy human individuals. The CDR3 runs 15 residues. Germline assignment: CDR1 SGDLS and CDR2 YYNGEE. The V and J ends lost 0 bases and 8 bases, in that order; junction bases with no gene match: 3. Notes on this clone: Other DNA variants within this sample encode the same CDR3.

Data came from immunoSEQ multiplex PCR; TCRdb stores just in-frame clones and leaves some out. The data hold hundreds of thousands of clones, with about 92% observed a single time. It was CD45RO-negative cells, positively selected for CCR7, that made up naive CD8 cells, with terminally differentiated effector memory CD45RA+ cells excluded. The rearrangement uses TRBV9 and TRBJ2-1; 12 nucleotides align to TRBD2. The specimen sequenced was naive CD8+ T cells sorted from blood. This sequence originates from a man younger than 40 in good health. As DNA, the CDR3 is TGTGCCAGCAGCGTAGGACTAGCGGGAGAGTATGAGCAGTTCTTC. It is translated as CASSVGLAGEYEQFF.